This TCR beta chain was sequenced for a study of blood T cell repertoires in COVID-19. The overall study: Some COVID-19 samples were acute and others convalescent; all came from the United States, Italy and Spain. PBMCs, B-cell-depleted T cells, or T cells were the source of the cDNA or gDNA that made up the material.

Clones were read by immunoSEQ multiplex PCR, and TCRdb kept only the in-frame ones, dropping some. The table includes nearly 350,000 clones, 87% detected once. This clone was seen only once. Germline CDR1 is SGHAT and CDR2 is FQDESV (reference sequence). The ends lost 4 bases at V and 3 bases at J; junction bases unmatched: 8. The CDR3 loop spans 16 amino acids. The receptor's source is a woman in her fifties or sixties with COVID-19, enrolled during active disease. Sequenced material: peripheral blood. The chain joins TRBV11-1 to TRBJ1-2; 10 positions agree with TRBD1. CDR3 sequence: CASSSPSGTGDYGYTF. The DNA for the CDR3 is TGTGCCAGCAGCTCACCAAGTGGGACAGGGGACTATGGCTACACCTTC.